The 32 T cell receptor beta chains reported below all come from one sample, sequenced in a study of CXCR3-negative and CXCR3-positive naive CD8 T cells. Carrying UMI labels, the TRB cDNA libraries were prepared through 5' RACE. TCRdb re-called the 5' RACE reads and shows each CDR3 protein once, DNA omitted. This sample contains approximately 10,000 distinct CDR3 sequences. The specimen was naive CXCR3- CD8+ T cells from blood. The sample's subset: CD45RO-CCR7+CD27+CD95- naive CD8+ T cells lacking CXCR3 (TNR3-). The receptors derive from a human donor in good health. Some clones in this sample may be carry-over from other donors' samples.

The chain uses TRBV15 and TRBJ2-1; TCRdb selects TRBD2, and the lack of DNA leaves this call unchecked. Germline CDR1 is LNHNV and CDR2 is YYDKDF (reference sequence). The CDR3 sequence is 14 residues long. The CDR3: CATSVSGRIYEQFF.

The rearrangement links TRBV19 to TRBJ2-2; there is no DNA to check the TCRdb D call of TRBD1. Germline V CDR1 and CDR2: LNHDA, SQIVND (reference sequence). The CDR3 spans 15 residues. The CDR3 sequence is CASSIAGANTGELFF.

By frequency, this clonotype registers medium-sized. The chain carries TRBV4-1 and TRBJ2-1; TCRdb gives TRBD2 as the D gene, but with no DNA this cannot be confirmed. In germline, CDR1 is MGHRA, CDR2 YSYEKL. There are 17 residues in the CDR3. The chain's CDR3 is CASSQDPRTSSYNEQFF.

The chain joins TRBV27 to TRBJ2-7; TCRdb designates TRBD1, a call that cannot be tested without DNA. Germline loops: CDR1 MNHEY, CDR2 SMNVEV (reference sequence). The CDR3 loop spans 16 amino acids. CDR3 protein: CASRVLGQLGVDEQYF.

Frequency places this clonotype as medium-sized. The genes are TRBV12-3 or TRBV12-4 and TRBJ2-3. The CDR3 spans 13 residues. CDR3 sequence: CASSFGGTDTQYF.

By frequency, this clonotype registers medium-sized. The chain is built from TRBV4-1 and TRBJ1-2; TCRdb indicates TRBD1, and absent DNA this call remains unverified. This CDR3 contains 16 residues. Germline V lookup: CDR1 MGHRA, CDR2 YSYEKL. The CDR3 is CASSPGQGPRYYGYTF.

The CDR3 loop is CASSALAEAVWDEQFF. This chain links TRBV7-2 with TRBJ2-1; TCRdb's D gene call, TRBD2, goes unchecked for lack of DNA. Germline V gene lookup returns CDR1 SGHTA and CDR2 FQGNSA. There are 16 residues in the CDR3. Looking up the rest from reference TRBV7-2 and TRBJ2-1 gives the full variable domain: GAGVSQSPSNKVTEKGKDVELRCDPISGHTALYWYRQSLGQGLEFLIYFQGNSAPDKSGLPSDRFSAERTGGSVSTLTIQRTQQEDSAVYLCASSALAEAVWDEQFFGPGTRLTVL.

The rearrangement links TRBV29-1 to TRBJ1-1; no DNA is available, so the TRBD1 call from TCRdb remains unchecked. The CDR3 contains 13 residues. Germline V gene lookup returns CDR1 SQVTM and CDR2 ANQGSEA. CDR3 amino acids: CSAGDREGTEAFF.

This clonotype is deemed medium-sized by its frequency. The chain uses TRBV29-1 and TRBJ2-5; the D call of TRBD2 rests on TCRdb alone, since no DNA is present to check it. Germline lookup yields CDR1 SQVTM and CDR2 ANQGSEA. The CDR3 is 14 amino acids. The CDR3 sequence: CSVERTSGRETQYF. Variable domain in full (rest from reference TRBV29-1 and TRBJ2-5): SAVISQKPSRDICQRGTSLTIQCQVDSQVTMMFWYRQQPGQSLTLIATANQGSEATYESGFVIDKFPISRPNLTFSTLTVSNMSPEDSSIYLCSVERTSGRETQYFGPGTRLLVL.

CDR3 loop: CASSLVREANTGELFF. The chain is built from TRBV28 and TRBJ2-2; TCRdb outputs TRBD2, but without DNA this stays unchecked. Germline V CDR1 and CDR2: MDHEN, SYDVKM. CDR3 size: 16 residues.

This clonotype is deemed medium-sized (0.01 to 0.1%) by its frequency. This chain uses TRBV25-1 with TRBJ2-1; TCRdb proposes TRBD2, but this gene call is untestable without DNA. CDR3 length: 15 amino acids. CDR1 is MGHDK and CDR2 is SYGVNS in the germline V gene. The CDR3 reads CASTSSGRGFGEQFF.

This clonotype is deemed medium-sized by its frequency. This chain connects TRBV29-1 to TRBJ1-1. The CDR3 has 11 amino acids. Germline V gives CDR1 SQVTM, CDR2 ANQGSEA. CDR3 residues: CSVRQNTEAFF.

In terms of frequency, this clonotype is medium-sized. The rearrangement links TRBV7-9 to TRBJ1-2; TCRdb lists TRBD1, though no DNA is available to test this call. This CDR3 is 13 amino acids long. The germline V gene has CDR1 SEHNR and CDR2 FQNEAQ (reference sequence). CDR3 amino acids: CASSFGTVDGYTF.

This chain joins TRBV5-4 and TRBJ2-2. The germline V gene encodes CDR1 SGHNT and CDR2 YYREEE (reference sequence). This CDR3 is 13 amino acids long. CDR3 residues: CASSFGVSGELFF.

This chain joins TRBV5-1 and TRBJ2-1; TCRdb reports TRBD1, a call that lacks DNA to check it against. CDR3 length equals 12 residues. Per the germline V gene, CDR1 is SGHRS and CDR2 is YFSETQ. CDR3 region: CASIRDDNEQFF.

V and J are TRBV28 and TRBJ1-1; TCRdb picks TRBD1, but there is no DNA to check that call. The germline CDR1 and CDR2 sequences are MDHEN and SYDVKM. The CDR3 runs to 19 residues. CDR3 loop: CASSSSLTGGTPMNTEAFF.

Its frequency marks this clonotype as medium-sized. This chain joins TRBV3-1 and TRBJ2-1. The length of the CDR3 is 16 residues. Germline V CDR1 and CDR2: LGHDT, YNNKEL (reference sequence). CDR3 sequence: CASSQEFWGSYNEQFF.

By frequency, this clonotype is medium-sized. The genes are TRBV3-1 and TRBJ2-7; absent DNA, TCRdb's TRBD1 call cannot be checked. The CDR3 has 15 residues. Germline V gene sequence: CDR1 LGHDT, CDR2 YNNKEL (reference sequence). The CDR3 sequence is CASSQRQWSSYEQYF.

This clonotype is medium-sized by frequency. CDR3 region: CASSKVPGWYEQYF. This sequence joins TRBV21-1 and TRBJ2-7; TCRdb lists TRBD1, though no DNA is available to test this call. TRBV21-1 is classified as a pseudogene. The CDR3 is 14 amino acids.

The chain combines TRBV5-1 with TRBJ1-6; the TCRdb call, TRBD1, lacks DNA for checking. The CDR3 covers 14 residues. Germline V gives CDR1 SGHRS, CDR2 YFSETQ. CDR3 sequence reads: CASSPGTGDSPLHF.

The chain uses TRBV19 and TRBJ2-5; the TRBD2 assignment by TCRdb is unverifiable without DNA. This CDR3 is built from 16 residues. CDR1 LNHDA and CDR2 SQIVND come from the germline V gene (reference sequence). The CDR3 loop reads CASSMLLDLQRETQYF.

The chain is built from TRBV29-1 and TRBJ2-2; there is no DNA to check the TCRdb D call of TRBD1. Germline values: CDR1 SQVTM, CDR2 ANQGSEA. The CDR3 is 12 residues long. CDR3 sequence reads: CSAPSVTGELFF.

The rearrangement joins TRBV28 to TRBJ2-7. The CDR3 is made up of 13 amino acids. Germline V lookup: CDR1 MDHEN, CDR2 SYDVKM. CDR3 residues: CASSLGLTYEQYF.

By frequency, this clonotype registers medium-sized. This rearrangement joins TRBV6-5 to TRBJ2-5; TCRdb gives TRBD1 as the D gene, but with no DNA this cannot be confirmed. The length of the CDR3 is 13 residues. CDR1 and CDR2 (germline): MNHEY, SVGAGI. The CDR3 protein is CASGGTGWETQYF.

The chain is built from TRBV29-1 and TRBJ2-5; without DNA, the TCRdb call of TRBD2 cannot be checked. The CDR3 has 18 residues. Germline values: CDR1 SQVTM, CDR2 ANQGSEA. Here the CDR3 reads CSVELGIAGQREEETRYF.

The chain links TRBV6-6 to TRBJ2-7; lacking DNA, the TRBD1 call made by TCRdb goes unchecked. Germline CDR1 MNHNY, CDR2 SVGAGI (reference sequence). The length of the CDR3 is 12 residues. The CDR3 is CASSYQGSEQYF.

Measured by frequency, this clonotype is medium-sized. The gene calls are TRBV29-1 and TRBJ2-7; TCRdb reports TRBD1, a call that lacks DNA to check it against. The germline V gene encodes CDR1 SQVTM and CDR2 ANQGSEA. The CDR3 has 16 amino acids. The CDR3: CSVEDAPGTPGYEQYF.

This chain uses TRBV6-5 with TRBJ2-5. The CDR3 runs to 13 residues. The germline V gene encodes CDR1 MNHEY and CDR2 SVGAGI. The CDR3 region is CASSYSVRETQYF.

The CDR3 protein is CSAREAEVKHYSNQPQHF. V and J are TRBV20-1 and TRBJ1-5. The CDR3 is made up of 18 amino acids. CDR1 is DFQATT, CDR2 SNEGSKA, per germline (reference sequence).

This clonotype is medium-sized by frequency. Here the CDR3 reads CSVVTSDVSYTF. The gene calls are TRBV29-1 and TRBJ1-2. This CDR3 contains 12 residues. Germline-derived CDR1 and CDR2 are SQVTM and ANQGSEA.

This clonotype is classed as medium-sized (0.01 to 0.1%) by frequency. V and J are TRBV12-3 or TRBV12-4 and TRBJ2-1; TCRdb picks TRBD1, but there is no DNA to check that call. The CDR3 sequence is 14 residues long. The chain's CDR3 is CASRPRDRGYEQFF.

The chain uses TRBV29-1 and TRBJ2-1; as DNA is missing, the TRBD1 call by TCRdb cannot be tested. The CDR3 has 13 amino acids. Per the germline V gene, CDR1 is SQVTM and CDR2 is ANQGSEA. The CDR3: CSVSGQGYNEQFF.